A single sample is the source of the 3 T cell receptor beta chains below, sequenced in a study of blood T cell repertoires in COVID-19. Using immunoSEQ multiplex PCR, the repertoire was profiled, and TCRdb retains in-frame clones only, with some absent. This sample has around 320,000 clones, with 90% found just once. The sample comprised PBMCs or T cells enriched from blood (not recorded which). The receptors stem from a woman aged 18-30 years with acute COVID-19.

The genes are TRBV24-1 and TRBJ2-5, with TRBD1 identical over 7 bases. Per the germline V gene, CDR1 is KGHDR and CDR2 is SFDVKD. The CDR3 loop spans 15 amino acids. V shed 2 bases, J shed 2 bases, and the junction held 4 bases outside the gene matches. The CDR3 here is CATSDWGTEQETQYF. The CDR3 DNA sequence: TGTGCCACCAGTGATTGGGGGACAGAGCAAGAGACCCAGTACTTC.

V usage is TRBV28 and J usage is TRBJ1-5; 8 bases agree with TRBD1. V was pared by 4 bases and J by 3 bases, with 2 bases of the junction left unmatched. CDR1 and CDR2 from the germline V gene are MDHEN and SYDVKM. The CDR3 is 14 amino acids. The CDR3 coding sequence is TGTGCCAGCAGTTCGGGACAGGACAATCAGCCCCAGCATTTT. This encodes CASSSGQDNQPQHF.

This chain connects TRBV27 to TRBJ2-2, with TRBD1 identical over 7 bases. V was clipped by 6 bases and J by 1 base; unmatched bases: 5. Germline V gene lookup returns CDR1 MNHEY and CDR2 SMNVEV (reference sequence). The CDR3 has 15 residues. For the CDR3, the DNA is TGTGCCAGCAGCACGGACAGGCGGAACACCGGGGAGCTGTTTTTT. Its translation: CASSTDRRNTGELFF.